The clone carrying this T cell receptor beta chain was seen repeatedly, ten times or more. The antigen is unknown. These data originate in a study of neurological immune-mediated disorders. Study findings and constraints: CDR3 amino acid sequences of expanded clones were not shared across subjects, a result suggesting private repertoires in all groups. Phylogenetic grouping assigned the repertoires of 18 of 34 multiple sclerosis patients to a single related-CDR3 cluster, which may represent a signature.

The V gene's germline CDR1 is SGHVS and CDR2 FNYEAQ. The CDR3 sequence is 14 residues long. Between the trimmed V and J ends, which lost 0 bases and 5 bases, there was a span of 8 bases. The cDNA was produced through 5'RACE with 10-nucleotide random UMIs. TCRdb re-analysed the 5' RACE reads in MiXCR, keeping a single row per CDR3 protein. Found here are 40,000 or so distinct CDR3 sequences, 2.5% of them singletons; the top ten hold 9.5% to 15%. 2 million unsorted PBMCs were stored in RNAlater at -80 °C before RNA extraction. The chain is built from TRBV7-6 and TRBJ2-1, with D possibly TRBD2 on 6 matching bases. Source material: PBMCs. This clonotype was sampled from a man aged 25 to 40 with multiple sclerosis. CDR3 region: CASSLAGGHNEQFF. The DNA for the CDR3 is TGTGCCAGCAGCTTAGCGGGAGGCCACAATGAGCAGTTCTTC.